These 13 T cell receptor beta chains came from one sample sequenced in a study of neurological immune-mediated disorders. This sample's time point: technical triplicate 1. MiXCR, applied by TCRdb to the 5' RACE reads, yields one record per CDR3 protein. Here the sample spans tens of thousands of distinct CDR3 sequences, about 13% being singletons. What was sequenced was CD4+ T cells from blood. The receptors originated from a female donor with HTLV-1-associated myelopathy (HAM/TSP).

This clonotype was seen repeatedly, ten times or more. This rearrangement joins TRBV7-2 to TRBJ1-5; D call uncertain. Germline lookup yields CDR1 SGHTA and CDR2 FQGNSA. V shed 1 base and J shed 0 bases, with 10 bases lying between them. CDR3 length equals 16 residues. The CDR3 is CASSLVGVASNQPQHF. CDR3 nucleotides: TGTGCCAGCAGCTTAGTTGGGGTAGCTAGCAATCAGCCCCAGCATTTT.

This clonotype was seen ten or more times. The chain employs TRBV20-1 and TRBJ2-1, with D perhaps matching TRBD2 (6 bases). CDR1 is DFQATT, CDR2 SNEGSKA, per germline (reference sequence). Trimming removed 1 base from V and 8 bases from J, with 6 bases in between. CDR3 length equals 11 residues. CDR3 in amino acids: CSARGGDEQFF. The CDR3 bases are TGCAGTGCTAGAGGGGGGGATGAGCAGTTCTTC.

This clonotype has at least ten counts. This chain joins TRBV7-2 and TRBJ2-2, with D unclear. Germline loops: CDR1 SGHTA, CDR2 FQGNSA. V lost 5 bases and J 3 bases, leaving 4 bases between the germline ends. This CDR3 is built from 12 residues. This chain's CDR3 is CASSQYTGELFF. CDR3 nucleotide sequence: TGTGCCAGCAGCCAGTACACCGGGGAGCTGTTTTTT. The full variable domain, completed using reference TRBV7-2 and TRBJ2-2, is GAGVSQSPSNKVTEKGKDVELRCDPISGHTALYWYRQSLGQGLEFLIYFQGNSAPDKSGLPSDRFSAERTGGSVSTLTIQRTQQEDSAVYLCASSQYTGELFFGEGSRLTVL.

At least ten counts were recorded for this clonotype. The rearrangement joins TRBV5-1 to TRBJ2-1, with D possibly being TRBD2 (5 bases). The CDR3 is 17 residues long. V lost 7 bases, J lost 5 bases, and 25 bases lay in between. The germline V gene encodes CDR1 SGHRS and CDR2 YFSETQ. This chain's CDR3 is CASATNVMTGKNNEQFF. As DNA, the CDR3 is TGCGCCAGCGCCACTAACGTTATGACGGGAAAGAACAATGAGCAGTTCTTC.

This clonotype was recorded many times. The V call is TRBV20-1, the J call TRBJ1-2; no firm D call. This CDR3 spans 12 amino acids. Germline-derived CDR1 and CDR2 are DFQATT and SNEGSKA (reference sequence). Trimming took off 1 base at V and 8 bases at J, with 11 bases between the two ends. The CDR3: CSARVQARGYTF. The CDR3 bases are TGCAGTGCTAGAGTCCAAGCTCGGGGCTACACCTTC.

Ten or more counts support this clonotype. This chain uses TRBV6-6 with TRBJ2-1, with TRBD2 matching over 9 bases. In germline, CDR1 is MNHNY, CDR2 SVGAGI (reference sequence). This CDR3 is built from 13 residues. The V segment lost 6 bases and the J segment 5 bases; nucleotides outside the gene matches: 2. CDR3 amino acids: CASRAGGDNEQFF. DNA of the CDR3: TGTGCCAGCAGGGCGGGAGGGGACAATGAGCAGTTCTTC.

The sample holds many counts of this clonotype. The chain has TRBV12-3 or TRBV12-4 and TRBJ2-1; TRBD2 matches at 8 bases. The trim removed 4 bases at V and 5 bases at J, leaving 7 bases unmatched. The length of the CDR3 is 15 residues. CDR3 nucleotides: TGTGCCAGCAGTTATACTAGCGGAAACCACAATGAGCAGTTCTTC. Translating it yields CASSYTSGNHNEQFF.

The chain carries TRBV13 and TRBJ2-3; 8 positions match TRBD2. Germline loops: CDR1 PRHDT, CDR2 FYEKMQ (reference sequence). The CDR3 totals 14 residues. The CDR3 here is CARSLPGGTDTQYF. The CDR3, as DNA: TGTGCAAGAAGCTTACCGGGAGGGACAGATACGCAGTATTTT.

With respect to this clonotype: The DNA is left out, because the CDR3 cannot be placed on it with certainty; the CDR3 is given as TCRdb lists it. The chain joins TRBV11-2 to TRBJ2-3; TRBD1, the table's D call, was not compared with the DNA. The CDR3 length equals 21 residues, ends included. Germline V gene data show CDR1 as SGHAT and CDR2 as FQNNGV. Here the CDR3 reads CASSFYICSAVPGQTTDTQYF.

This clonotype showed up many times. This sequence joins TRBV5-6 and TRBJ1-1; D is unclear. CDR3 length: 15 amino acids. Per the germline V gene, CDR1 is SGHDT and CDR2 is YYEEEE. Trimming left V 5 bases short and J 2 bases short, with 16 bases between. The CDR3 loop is CASSLTRQPNTEAFF. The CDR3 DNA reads TGTGCCAGCAGTCTCACTAGACAACCTAACACTGAAGCTTTCTTT.

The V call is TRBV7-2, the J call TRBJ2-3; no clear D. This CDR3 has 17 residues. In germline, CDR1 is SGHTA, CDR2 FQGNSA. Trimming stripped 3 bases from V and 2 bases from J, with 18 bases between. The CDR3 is CASSFSPPPQYTDTQYF. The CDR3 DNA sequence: TGTGCCAGCAGCTTCTCCCCTCCCCCGCAATACACAGATACGCAGTATTTT.

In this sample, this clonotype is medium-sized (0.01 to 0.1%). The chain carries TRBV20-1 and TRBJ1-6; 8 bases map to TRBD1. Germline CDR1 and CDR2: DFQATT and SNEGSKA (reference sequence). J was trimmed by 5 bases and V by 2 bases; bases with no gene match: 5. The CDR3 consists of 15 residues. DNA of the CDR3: TGCAGTGCTAGACCACCGGGACAGGATAATTCACCCCTCCACTTT. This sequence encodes CSARPPGQDNSPLHF.

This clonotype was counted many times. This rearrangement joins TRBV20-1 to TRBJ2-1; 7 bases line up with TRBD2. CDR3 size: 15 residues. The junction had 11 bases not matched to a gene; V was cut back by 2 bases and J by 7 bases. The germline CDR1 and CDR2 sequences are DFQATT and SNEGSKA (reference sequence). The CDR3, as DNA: TGCAGTGCTAGATGGGCTAGCGGAGGGGCAAATGAGCAGTTCTTC. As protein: CSARWASGGANEQFF.